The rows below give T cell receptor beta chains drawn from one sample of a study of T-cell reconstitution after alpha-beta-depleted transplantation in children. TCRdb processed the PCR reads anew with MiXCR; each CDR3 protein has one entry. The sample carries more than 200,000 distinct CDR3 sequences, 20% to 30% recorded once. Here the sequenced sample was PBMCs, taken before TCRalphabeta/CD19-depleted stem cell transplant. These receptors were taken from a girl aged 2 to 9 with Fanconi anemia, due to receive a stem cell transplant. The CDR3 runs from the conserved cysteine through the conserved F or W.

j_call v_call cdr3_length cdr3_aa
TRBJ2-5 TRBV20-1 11 CSASQEETQYF
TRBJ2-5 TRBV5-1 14 CASRPTGVRETQYF
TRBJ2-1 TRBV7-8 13 CASSLGVGNEQFF
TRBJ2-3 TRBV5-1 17 CASSLVRTGSSTDTQYF
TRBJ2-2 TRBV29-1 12 CSVESRTGELFF
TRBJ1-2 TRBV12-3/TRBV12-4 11 CASSLGIVYTF
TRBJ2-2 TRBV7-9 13 CASSHKLVGELFF
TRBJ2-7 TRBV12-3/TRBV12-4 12 CASSFGGQGPYF
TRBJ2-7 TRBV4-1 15 CASSQVAGSSYEQYF
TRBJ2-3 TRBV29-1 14 CSVAPGGVTDTQYF
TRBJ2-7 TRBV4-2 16 CASSQVRWGVGYEQYF
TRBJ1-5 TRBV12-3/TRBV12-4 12 CASTTSGQPQHF
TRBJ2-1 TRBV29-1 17 CSVDGAGGSWHINEQFF
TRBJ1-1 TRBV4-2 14 CASSLPGFFTEAFF
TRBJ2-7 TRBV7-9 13 CASSLMRGYEQYF
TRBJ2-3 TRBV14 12 CASSQAPNTQYF
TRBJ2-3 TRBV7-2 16 CASSPRLSKTTDTQYF
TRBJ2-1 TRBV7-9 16 CASSLEPGEGDNEQFF
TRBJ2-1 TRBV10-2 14 CASSGTRAFNEQFF
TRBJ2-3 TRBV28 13 CASSLRVPDTQYF
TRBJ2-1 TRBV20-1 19 CSARPGTSGNTSSYNEQFF
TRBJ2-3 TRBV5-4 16 CASSLRTGRGTDTQYF
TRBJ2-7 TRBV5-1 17 CASSPPPPGLDSYEQYF
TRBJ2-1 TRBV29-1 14 CSVELAGVYNEQFF
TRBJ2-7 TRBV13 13 CASSSGVTYEQYF
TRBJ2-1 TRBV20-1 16 CSALRTKTGVRDEQFF
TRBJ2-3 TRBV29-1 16 CSVVGRRGQSTDTQYF
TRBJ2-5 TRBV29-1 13 CSVRLQVQETQYF
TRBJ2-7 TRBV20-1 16 CSAREPGQGFLYEQYF
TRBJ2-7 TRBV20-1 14 CSAQDGTSFYEQYF
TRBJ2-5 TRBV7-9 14 CASSYLAGGETQYF
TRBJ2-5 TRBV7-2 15 CASRSQRGGVETQYF
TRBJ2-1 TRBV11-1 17 CASSRPTGTGDYNEQFF
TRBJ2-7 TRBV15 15 CATSIRASGSYEQYF
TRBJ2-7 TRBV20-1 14 CSASPSGRDYEQYF
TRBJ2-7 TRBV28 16 CASSLSVGTGYYEQYF
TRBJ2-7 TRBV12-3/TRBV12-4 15 CASTPGQGALHEQYF
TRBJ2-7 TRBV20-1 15 CSARPGTSSTNEQYF
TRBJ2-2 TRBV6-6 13 CASSLKATGELFF
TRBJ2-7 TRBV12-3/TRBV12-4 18 CASSLAQAARRGTYEQYF
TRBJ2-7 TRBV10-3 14 CAMSGTGVGYEQYF
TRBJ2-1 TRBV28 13 CASTLDSYNEQFF
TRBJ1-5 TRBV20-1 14 CSARRGESNQPQHF